These T cell receptor beta chains were read from a single sample in a study of STAT5B mutations in CD4+ large granular lymphocyte leukemia. The data were produced by immunoSEQ multiplex PCR, yet TCRdb's version contains in-frame clones alone and is incomplete. The data show about 33,000 clones, about 85% seen once. The sequencing sample was made of CD4+ T cells from blood buffy coats. The receptors originated from a human donor in good health. The CDR3 runs from the conserved cysteine through the conserved F or W. A D gene is named only where the DNA matches it firmly.

TGTGCCAGCAGTACACAGAGCTCTGGGGCCAACGTCCTGACTTTC,CASSTQSSGANVLTF,TRBV27,TRBJ2-6,NA,15
TGTGCTAGTGGTTTGGAGAACTTGATGCTCTACACTGAAGCTTTCTTT,CASGLENLMLYTEAFF,TRBV12-5,TRBJ1-1,NA,16
TGTGCCAGCAGCTTAGGGGCCAGCTCCTACGAGCAGTACTTC,CASSLGASSYEQYF,TRBV7-2,TRBJ2-7,NA,14
TGCGCCAGCAGCTGGGGTCTGAGACTAGCTGAGAATGAGCAGTTCTTC,CASSWGLRLAENEQFF,TRBV5-1,TRBJ2-1,TRBD2,16
TGCGCCAGCAGCTTGGGGGGAGAAACCTACAATGAGCAGTTCTTC,CASSLGGETYNEQFF,TRBV5-1,TRBJ2-1,NA,15
TGCAGCGCCCTAAGGGGGAGTGAGCAGTTCTTC,CSALRGSEQFF,TRBV29-1,TRBJ2-1,NA,11
TGCGCCAGCAGCCAAAGGACTAGCGGGAGCTCCTACAATGAGCAGTTCTTC,CASSQRTSGSSYNEQFF,TRBV4-3,TRBJ2-1,TRBD2,17
TGTGCCAGCAGCCCCCCAGGGCCTTACACTGAAGCTTTCTTT,CASSPPGPYTEAFF,TRBV7-9,TRBJ1-1,NA,14
TGCGCCAGCAGTGACTCGGACAGGGGGGGTGCGGGCAATCAGCCCCAGCATTTT,CASSDSDRGGAGNQPQHF,TRBV10-1,TRBJ1-5,TRBD1,18
TGTGCCAGCAGTTCACAGGTATCCTACAATGAGCAGTTCTTC,CASSSQVSYNEQFF,TRBV28,TRBJ2-1,NA,14
TGTGCCAGCAGCCGAGGGGTAGGGGAGCTGTTTTTT,CASSRGVGELFF,TRBV6-5,TRBJ2-2,NA,12
TGTGCCAGTAGTATAGGGGGCAACTACGAGCAGTACTTC,CASSIGGNYEQYF,TRBV19,TRBJ2-7,NA,13
TGTGCCAGCAGCAGATCCGGGACAGGGGCGCTTAGCTCCTACGAGCAGTACTTC,CASSRSGTGALSSYEQYF,TRBV7-8,TRBJ2-7,TRBD1,18